The 31 T cell receptor beta chains reported below all come from one sample, sequenced in a study of CD8+ T cells in alopecia areata. The treatment was: oral pan-JAK inhibitor, 5-10 mg twice daily. RNA was extracted and reverse transcribed into cDNA as the sequencing template. TCRdb keeps only in-frame clones here, not all; method: immunoSEQ multiplex PCR. Of some 210,000 clones in the sample, around 65% were seen once. Material: CD4+ T cells sorted from blood, obtained between weeks 43 and 45, from a patient treated with tofacitinib. These receptors all come from a human donor with alopecia areata.

The chain has TRBV2 and TRBJ2-1, with 8 bases lining up with TRBD2. Germline trimming cut 3 bases from V and 0 bases from J; bases unmatched to any gene: 1. This CDR3 region has 15 residues. The germline V gene has CDR1 SNHLY and CDR2 FYNNEI. CDR3 nucleotides: TGTGCCAGCAGTGATAGCGGGGTCTCCTACAATGAGCAGTTCTTC. This codes for CASSDSGVSYNEQFF.

This clone was seen just once. V is TRBV29-1 and J is TRBJ2-3, with D unresolved. This CDR3 contains 13 residues. Trimming left V 3 bases short and J 0 bases short, with 7 bases between. Germline V gene sequence: CDR1 SQVTM, CDR2 ANQGSEA. CDR3 residues: CSVDRRSTDTQYF. The CDR3 bases are TGCAGCGTTGATCGCAGGAGCACAGATACGCAGTATTTT.

This chain joins TRBV5-1 and TRBJ2-3; D gene ambiguous. In germline, CDR1 is SGHRS, CDR2 YFSETQ. The CDR3 consists of 14 residues. Trimming stripped 1 base from V and 0 bases from J, with 6 bases between. Written as DNA, the CDR3 is TGCGCCAGCAGCTTGCGGGTGAGCACAGATACGCAGTATTTT. Protein product: CASSLRVSTDTQYF.

This clone was seen a handful of times. This chain connects TRBV28 to TRBJ2-5; no clear D. The V gene lost 3 bases and the J gene lost 5 bases, with 4 bases spanning the gap. The germline CDR1 and CDR2 sequences are MDHEN and SYDVKM. The CDR3 covers 11 residues. The CDR3 DNA follows: TGTGCCAGCAGTTTTCGGGAGACCCAGTACTTC. Residues: CASSFRETQYF.

The chain combines TRBV15 with TRBJ2-1, with 9 bases aligning to TRBD1. The CDR3 consists of 17 residues. From germline, CDR1 is LNHNV and CDR2 YYDKDF (reference sequence). V trimming: 2 bases; J trimming: 4 bases; junction bases outside the gene matches: 9. CDR3 protein: CATSRLGTGKTYNEQFF. CDR3 coding DNA: TGTGCCACCAGCAGACTCGGGACAGGGAAAACTTACAATGAGCAGTTCTTC.

This clone was recorded a few times. The chain recombines TRBV30 with TRBJ2-7; D is ambiguous. The CDR3 runs 14 residues. Germline CDR1 GTSNPN, CDR2 SVGIG (reference sequence). The V end lost 0 bases, the J end lost 6 bases, and 15 bases lay between the germline ends. This CDR3 reads CAWSVLVTTGEQYF. The CDR3, as DNA: TGTGCCTGGAGTGTACTCGTGACAACTGGCGAGCAGTACTTC.

This clone was recorded once. The chain has TRBV30 and TRBJ1-2; TRBD1 is a possible D gene (6 bases). The germline V and J ends were trimmed by 5 bases and 0 bases, with 10 bases remaining between them. The CDR3 extends over 13 amino acids. Germline CDR1 and CDR2: GTSNPN and SVGIG (reference sequence). The CDR3 DNA is TGTGCCTGGTCACAGGGAGCTAACTATGGCTACACCTTC. Translating it yields CAWSQGANYGYTF.

V and J are TRBV25-1 and TRBJ2-1; tentative D call: TRBD2 (5 bases). CDR1 is MGHDK, CDR2 SYGVNS, per germline. The CDR3 loop spans 14 amino acids. Trimming removed 6 bases at V and 8 bases at J, with 17 bases between. The CDR3: CASSLSGMWDEQFF. The CDR3 DNA follows: TGTGCCAGCAGCCTATCGGGAATGTGGGATGAGCAGTTCTTC.

The rearrangement links TRBV5-4 to TRBJ2-6, with 9 bases identical to TRBD1. Germline trimming cut 4 bases from V and 2 bases from J; bases unmatched to any gene: 1. There are 15 residues in the CDR3. The germline V gene has CDR1 SGHNT and CDR2 YYREEE (reference sequence). Written as DNA, the CDR3 is TGTGCCAGCAGCCGACAGGGGGCTGGGGCCAACGTCCTGACTTTC. Amino acid sequence: CASSRQGAGANVLTF.

This chain connects TRBV12-5 to TRBJ1-1; no definite D call. Germline V lookup: CDR1 LGHNT, CDR2 FRNRAP. The CDR3 contains 11 residues. V was trimmed by 4 bases and J by 5 bases, leaving 5 bases between them. CDR3 DNA sequence: TGTGCTAGTGGTTCGGAGACTGAAGCTTTCTTT. Translating it yields CASGSETEAFF.

V gene TRBV29-1 combines with J gene TRBJ2-7; D possibly matches TRBD1 or TRBD2 (6 bases each). V lost 0 bases and J lost 10, with 19 bases in between. The CDR3 loop spans 14 amino acids. Per germline, CDR1 SQVTM and CDR2 ANQGSEA. The CDR3 DNA reads TGCAGCGTTGAAGAATGGGGGGCTCGATCCATACAGTACTTC. This gives the protein CSVEEWGARSIQYF.

V gene TRBV6-5 combines with J gene TRBJ1-1; D is ambiguous. V gave up 4 bases and J gave up 0 bases, with 15 bases separating them. The CDR3 totals 16 residues. The V gene's germline CDR1 is MNHEY and CDR2 SVGAGI. This chain's CDR3 is CASSSMVVNMNTEAFF. In nucleotides, the CDR3 is TGTGCCAGCAGTTCAATGGTTGTCAACATGAACACTGAAGCTTTCTTT.

V usage is TRBV2 and J usage is TRBJ1-1; tentatively, D is TRBD1 (5 bases). Between the trimmed V and J ends, which lost 6 bases and 3 bases, there was a span of 17 bases. The CDR3 runs to 15 residues. From germline, CDR1 is SNHLY and CDR2 FYNNEI. The CDR3 region is CASSPRGGGHTEAFF. CDR3 nucleotide sequence: TGTGCCAGCAGCCCCAGAGGTGGGGGACACACTGAAGCTTTCTTT.

The table lists this clone with a few counts. The chain joins TRBV29-1 to TRBJ2-5; D is tentatively TRBD1 or TRBD2 (6 bases each). Deletions cut 7 bases from V and 5 bases from J, with 17 bases between. This CDR3 has 13 residues. The germline V gene has CDR1 SQVTM and CDR2 ANQGSEA. In nucleotides, the CDR3 is TGCAGCGCGTCGACCGGGGGCGTGGAGACCCAGTACTTC. Its translation is CSASTGGVETQYF.

This clone was seen more than once but under ten times. The chain has TRBV2 and TRBJ1-4, with 7 positions matching TRBD1. The germline V gene encodes CDR1 SNHLY and CDR2 FYNNEI. V gave up 8 bases and J gave up 5 bases; unmatched junction bases: 11. The CDR3 length is 15 residues. CDR3 region: CASRRTGTENEKLFF. The CDR3 nucleotides read TGTGCCAGCCGTCGTACGGGGACAGAGAATGAAAAACTGTTTTTT.

The rearrangement links TRBV2 to TRBJ1-2, with a weak D call TRBD1 (5 bases). This CDR3 is built from 15 residues. Trimming removed 1 base from V and 4 bases from J, with 13 bases in between. Per germline, CDR1 SNHLY and CDR2 FYNNEI. As DNA, the CDR3 is TGTGCCAGCAGTGAAGGGGGTTTCGGGGGCTATGGCTACACCTTC. It translates to CASSEGGFGGYGYTF. Variable domain in full (rest from reference TRBV2 and TRBJ1-2): EPEVTQTPSHQVTQMGQEVILRCVPISNHLYFYWYRQILGQKVEFLVSFYNNEISEKSEIFDDQFSVERPDGSNFTLKIRSTKLEDSAMYFCASSEGGFGGYGYTFGSGTRLTVV.

The V and J genes are TRBV5-4 and TRBJ1-2; D is uncertain. The CDR3 loop spans 13 amino acids. The V gene's germline CDR1 is SGHNT and CDR2 YYREEE (reference sequence). Trimming left V 3 bases short and J 8 bases short, with 14 bases between. The CDR3 DNA follows: TGTGCCAGCAGCTCATATGGAGGAGTCGGCTACACCTTC. As protein: CASSSYGGVGYTF.

This clone was seen a handful of times. This chain links TRBV6-6 with TRBJ2-3; D unresolved. This CDR3 contains 15 residues. CDR1 and CDR2 (germline): MNHNY, SVGAGI (reference sequence). V lost 2 bases to trimming and J lost 4 bases, with 13 bases between them. The CDR3 region has the DNA TGTGCCAGCAGTTACCCGGTAGGGCTGGCAGATACGCAGTATTTT. Encoded protein: CASSYPVGLADTQYF.

This clone was detected only a few times. CDR3 sequence (DNA): TGTGCCAGCAGCTTAGCGGGTCTCACAGATACGCAGTATTTT. Its protein product is CASSLAGLTDTQYF. The rearrangement uses TRBV11-1 and TRBJ2-3; D is uncertain. This CDR3 is 14 amino acids long. The germline gives CDR1 SGHAT, CDR2 FQDESV (reference sequence). Trimming cost V 0 bases and J 2 bases, with 6 bases left between them.

V is TRBV29-1 and J is TRBJ2-2; TRBD1 aligns across 8 bases. The germline CDR1 and CDR2 sequences are SQVTM and ANQGSEA. CDR3 length equals 17 residues. V was pared by 4 bases and J by 3 bases, with 13 bases of the junction left unmatched. The CDR3 reads CSVGGQGAISYTGELFF. In DNA form, the CDR3 reads TGCAGCGTTGGAGGCCAGGGGGCGATTTCGTACACCGGGGAGCTGTTTTTT.

This clone has a handful of counts. The J gene is TRBJ2-1, the V gene TRBV7-8; 14 bases are shared with TRBD2. Germline V lookup: CDR1 SGHVS, CDR2 FQNEAQ. This CDR3 has 16 amino acids. The V segment lost 5 bases and the J segment 9 bases; nucleotides outside the gene matches: 9. The CDR3 sequence is CASSLRLAGGRGEQFF. DNA for the CDR3: TGTGCCAGCAGCCTCCGACTAGCGGGGGGGCGGGGTGAGCAGTTCTTC.

The genes are TRBV27 and TRBJ2-2; D is possibly TRBD1 (5 bases). The CDR3 has 17 amino acids. CDR1 is MNHEY and CDR2 is SMNVEV in the germline V gene (reference sequence). V lost 6 bases and J lost 2, with 19 bases in between. CDR3 residues: CASSKGPLAKNTGELFF. The DNA for the CDR3 is TGTGCCAGCAGCAAGGGGCCCCTGGCCAAAAACACCGGGGAGCTGTTTTTT.

This clone was counted between two and nine times. The chain carries TRBV29-1 and TRBJ2-1, with D perhaps assigned TRBD1 or TRBD2 (6 bases each). From germline, CDR1 is SQVTM and CDR2 ANQGSEA. V gave up 7 bases and J gave up 6 bases, with 16 bases separating them. The CDR3 covers 13 residues. The CDR3 sequence: CSAAERGANEQFF. CDR3 nucleotides: TGCAGCGCCGCGGAGAGGGGGGCCAATGAGCAGTTCTTC.

As concerns this clone: The same CDR3 arises from other DNA sequences in this sample as well. The V gene is TRBV30, the J gene TRBJ2-7; D unresolved. Germline CDR1 is GTSNPN and CDR2 is SVGIG (reference sequence). This CDR3 comprises 12 residues. Trimming left V 1 base short and J 1 base short, with 5 bases between. CDR3 coding DNA: TGTGCCTGGAGTGCCTCGTCCTACGAGCAGTACTTC. Protein: CAWSASSYEQYF.

V and J are TRBV27 and TRBJ1-2; D remains ambiguous. Trimming took 3 bases from V and 6 from J, leaving 17 bases between them. CDR3 length equals 15 residues. CDR1 and CDR2 (germline): MNHEY, SMNVEV (reference sequence). The CDR3 DNA reads TGTGCCAGCAGTTTTCGAGGTCTCTGGGTGGATGGCTACACCTTC. As protein: CASSFRGLWVDGYTF.

The chain combines TRBV29-1 with TRBJ1-2; 10 bases fit TRBD1. With V trimmed by 3 bases and J by 8 bases, 3 bases remained unmatched. The germline V gene encodes CDR1 SQVTM and CDR2 ANQGSEA. The CDR3 consists of 12 residues. The CDR3 loop reads CSVETGGGGYTF. DNA for the CDR3: TGCAGCGTTGAGACAGGGGGCGGAGGCTACACCTTC.

This clone has ten or more counts. The gene calls are TRBV10-3 and TRBJ1-4; no clear D. V lost 10 bases, J lost 8 bases, and 14 bases lay in between. The germline CDR1 and CDR2 sequences are ENHRY and SYGVKD. The CDR3 covers 12 residues. DNA for the CDR3: TGTGCCAGCAGCCCCGGAAAGGAAAAACTGTTTTTT. It encodes CASSPGKEKLFF.

This chain joins TRBV4-3 and TRBJ2-1; TRBD2 matches at 10 bases. The CDR3 is made up of 18 amino acids. Germline CDR1 LGHNA, CDR2 YSLEER. The V gene end was trimmed by 0 bases and the J gene end by 3 bases; junction bases not matched to a gene: 8. The CDR3 bases are TGCGCCAGCAGCCAAGATCGGGTAGCGGGGGGACTCTACAATGAGCAGTTCTTC. Residues: CASSQDRVAGGLYNEQFF.

The chain combines TRBV14 with TRBJ2-1, with a possible D match to TRBD2 (6 bases). Germline CDR1 and CDR2: SGHDN and FVKESK. Trimming removed 1 base at V and 10 bases at J, with 11 bases between. The CDR3 covers 13 residues. CDR3 nucleotides: TGTGCCAGCAGCCAAGTAGCCCTAGCGGAGCAGTTCTTC. This encodes CASSQVALAEQFF.

This chain connects TRBV5-1 to TRBJ2-5; the match to TRBD1 covers 8 bases. V lost 4 bases to trimming and J lost 5 bases; unmatched junction nucleotides: 7. The CDR3 totals 14 residues. Germline loops: CDR1 SGHRS, CDR2 YFSETQ. CDR3 sequence: CASSPDRAGETQYF. CDR3 coding DNA: TGCGCCAGCAGCCCGGACAGGGCCGGGGAGACCCAGTACTTC.

This clone was seen only a few times. J is TRBJ2-5 and V is TRBV7-2, with 10 bases fitting TRBD1. The CDR3 spans 15 residues. The junction had 6 bases not matched to a gene; V was cut back by 7 bases and J by 1 base. Germline lookup yields CDR1 SGHTA and CDR2 FQGNSA. In nucleotides, the CDR3 is TGTGCCAGCACACCGGGACAGGGGCCCCAAGAGACCCAGTACTTC. Protein sequence: CASTPGQGPQETQYF.